Listed below are T cell receptor beta chains from one sample, sequenced in a study of T cell responses to AZD1222 COVID-19 vaccine. This table comes from immunoSEQ multiplex PCR, and its TCRdb copy is limited to in-frame clones, with some not included. Among 150,000 to 200,000 clones listed, 75% to 95% were seen once. The material sequenced was peripheral blood, taken on day 0 of AZD1222 vaccination. The receptors derive from an adult in good health. The CDR3 runs from the conserved cysteine through the conserved F or W. Fields, in order: CDR3 protein, V gene, J gene.

CASSSQGPIGEQYF,TRBV6-5,TRBJ2-7
CASSYSTRVMRNEQFF,TRBV6-2/TRBV6-3,TRBJ2-1
CAAGGTGANYGYTF,TRBV6-5,TRBJ1-2
CASSQGSGGYSNQPQHF,TRBV3-1/TRBV3-2,TRBJ1-5
CASSTVAGAYNEQFF,TRBV7-2,TRBJ2-1
CASSRAGGIEEQYF,TRBV6-5,TRBJ2-7
CSASGRGSYNEQFF,TRBV20-1,TRBJ2-1
CASSKGDRYYTGELFF,TRBV21-1,TRBJ2-2
CASSLGQGGYGYTF,TRBV5-6,TRBJ1-2
CASNPSRNYNSPLHF,TRBV19,TRBJ1-6
CASSTGDRVSGNTIYF,TRBV6-2/TRBV6-3,TRBJ1-3
CASIQPGANVLTF,TRBV6-5,TRBJ2-6
CASSLRASVQETQYF,TRBV5-1,TRBJ2-5
CASREERGHTGELFF,TRBV10-1,TRBJ2-2
CASNTGLAGGMDTQYF,TRBV27,TRBJ2-3
CASSLSTDPNEKLFF,TRBV5-4,TRBJ1-4
CAWSVGVTTEAFF,TRBV30,TRBJ1-1
CASSYSWTSGGTTYEQYF,TRBV6-2/TRBV6-3,TRBJ2-7
CASSFEDRNYEQYF,TRBV7-9,TRBJ2-7
CASSYTGMGNQPQHF,TRBV6-5,TRBJ1-5
CASSQTLTGVGSAKNIQYF,TRBV4-3,TRBJ2-4
CASSRGLSNEQFF,TRBV4-2,TRBJ2-1
CASRKQGSGETQYF,TRBV28,TRBJ2-5
CASSSRSGSSYNEQFF,TRBV19,TRBJ2-1
CASSQLTVGAYGYTF,TRBV4-2,TRBJ1-2
CSVRQIQETQYF,TRBV29-1,TRBJ2-5
CASSLGLEGNTIYF,TRBV5-1,TRBJ1-3
CASSHKVGEFDNEQFF,TRBV9,TRBJ2-1
CASSSGEKLFF,TRBV11-2,TRBJ1-4
CASSPGTSADTQYF,TRBV7-2,TRBJ2-3
CASSPGRWGGFF,TRBV6-2/TRBV6-3,TRBJ2-1
CAWSPYKVNYGYTF,TRBV30,TRBJ1-2
CASSLGGGNYGYTF,TRBV7-2,TRBJ1-2
CASSFPQGWEYNEQFF,TRBV7-2,TRBJ2-1
CASSHDTNRYEQYF,TRBV6-6,TRBJ2-7
CATSEEGAVWETQYF,TRBV24-1,TRBJ2-5
CATSSAGVTTEAFF,TRBV15,TRBJ1-1
CASSLWDRGNYGYTF,TRBV5-1,TRBJ1-2
CASSLGGVYNQPQHF,TRBV5-1,TRBJ1-5
CSVGQAAEAFF,TRBV29-1,TRBJ1-1
CATPGRGPNTGELFF,TRBV19,TRBJ2-2
CASSYAGTLDGYTF,TRBV6-5,TRBJ1-2
CASHSGGVSGYEQYF,TRBV5-1,TRBJ2-7
CASCRQGADTQYF,TRBV6-5,TRBJ2-3
CAWSVDGPNYGYTF,TRBV30,TRBJ1-2
CASSSAGTGYNEQFF,TRBV6-5,TRBJ2-1
CASSPRDTQYF,TRBV7-2,TRBJ2-3
CASSLAGQGSNQPQHF,TRBV7-8,TRBJ1-5
CASSLEPGFNSPLHF,TRBV11-2,TRBJ1-6
CASSPDREGLGNQPQHF,TRBV7-8,TRBJ1-5
CAISEPPWGHANTGELFF,TRBV10-3,TRBJ2-2
CASSFNEASSYNEQFF,TRBV5-1,TRBJ2-1
CASSRTRGETQYF,TRBV5-6,TRBJ2-5
CASSQPGQLAFF,TRBV5-1,TRBJ1-1